This T cell receptor beta chain was identified in a study of cytomegalovirus exposure and HLA in healthy donors. About the study: Earlier, 150 million to 200 million T cells were analyzed, and 95 million to 140 million unique TCR beta sequences were found among them.

In regard to this clone: The target antigen is unknown.

Study-wide points: Associated with cytomegalovirus, according to the listing, were 164 TCR beta chains.

PCR involved 60 Vbeta and 13 Jbeta primers. TCRdb keeps only in-frame clones here, not all; method: immunoSEQ multiplex PCR. The data show under 200,000 clones, with 75% to 85% seen just once and approximately 1% held by the top ten. This TCR came from a girl aged 2 to 10 in good health and CMV-seropositive. The sequenced sample consisted of PBMCs.

The CDR3 coding sequence is TGTGCCAGCAGCAAGGGGTCGGGACGACTAGCTAGATTACAAGAGACCCAGTACTTC. Residues: CASSKGSGRLARLQETQYF. The rearrangement joins TRBV4-2 to TRBJ2-5, with TRBD2 matching 7 bases. Germline-derived CDR1 and CDR2 are LGHNA and YNFKEQ. The CDR3 is 19 residues long. The J segment lost 2 bases and the V segment lost 5 bases, leaving 20 bases of the junction unmatched.